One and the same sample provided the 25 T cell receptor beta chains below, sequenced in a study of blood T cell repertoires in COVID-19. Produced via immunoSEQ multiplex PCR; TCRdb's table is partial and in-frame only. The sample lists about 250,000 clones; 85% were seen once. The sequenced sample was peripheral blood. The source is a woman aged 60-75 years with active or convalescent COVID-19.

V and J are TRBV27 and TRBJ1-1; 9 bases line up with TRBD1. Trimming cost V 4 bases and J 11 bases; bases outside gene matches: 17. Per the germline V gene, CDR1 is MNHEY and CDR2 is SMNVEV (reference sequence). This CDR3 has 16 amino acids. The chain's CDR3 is CASSWRTPGTGRVAFF. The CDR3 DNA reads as TGTGCCAGCAGTTGGCGTACCCCCGGGACAGGGAGGGTTGCTTTCTTT.

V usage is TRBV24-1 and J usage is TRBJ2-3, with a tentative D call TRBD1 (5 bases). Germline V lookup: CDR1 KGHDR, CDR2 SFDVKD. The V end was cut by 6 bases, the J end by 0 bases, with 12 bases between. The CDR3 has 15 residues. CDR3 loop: CATSQGVTSTDTQYF. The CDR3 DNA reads TGTGCCACCAGTCAAGGGGTGACTAGCACAGATACGCAGTATTTT.

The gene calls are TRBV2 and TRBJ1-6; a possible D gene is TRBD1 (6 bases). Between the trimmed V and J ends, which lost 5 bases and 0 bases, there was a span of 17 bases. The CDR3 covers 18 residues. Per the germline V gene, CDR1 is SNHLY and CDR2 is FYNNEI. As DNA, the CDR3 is TGTGCCAGCAGTTCAGTCAGAACAGGGAGCTCCTATAATTCACCCCTCCACTTT. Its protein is CASSSVRTGSSYNSPLHF.

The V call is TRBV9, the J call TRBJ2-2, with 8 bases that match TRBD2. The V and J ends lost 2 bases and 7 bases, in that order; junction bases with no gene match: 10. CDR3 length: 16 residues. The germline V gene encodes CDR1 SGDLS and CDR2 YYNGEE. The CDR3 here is CASSVLAGLGNGELFF. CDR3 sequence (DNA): TGTGCCAGCAGCGTCTTAGCGGGACTCGGGAACGGGGAGCTGTTTTTT.

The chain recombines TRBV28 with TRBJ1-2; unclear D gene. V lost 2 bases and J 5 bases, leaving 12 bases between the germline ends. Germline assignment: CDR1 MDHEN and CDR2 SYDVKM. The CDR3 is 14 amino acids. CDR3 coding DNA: TGTGCCAGCAGTTTAGGAGGGTCTGTTTATGGCTACACCTTC. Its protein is CASSLGGSVYGYTF.

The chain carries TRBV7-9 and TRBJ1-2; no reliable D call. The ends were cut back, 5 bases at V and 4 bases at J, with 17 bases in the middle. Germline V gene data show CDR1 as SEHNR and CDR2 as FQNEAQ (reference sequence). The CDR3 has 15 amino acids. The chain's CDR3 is CASSPPLGGSYGYTF. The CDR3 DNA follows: TGTGCCAGCAGCCCCCCCCTCGGCGGGAGCTATGGCTACACCTTC.

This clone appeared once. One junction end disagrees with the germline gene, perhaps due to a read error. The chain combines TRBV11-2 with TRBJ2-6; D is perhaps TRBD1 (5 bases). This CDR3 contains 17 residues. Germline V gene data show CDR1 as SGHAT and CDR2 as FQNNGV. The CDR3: CASSLVRQGDGSNVLTF. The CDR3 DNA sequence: TGTGCCAGCAGCTTAGTGCGTCAGGGCGATGGGTCCAACGTCCTGACTTTC.

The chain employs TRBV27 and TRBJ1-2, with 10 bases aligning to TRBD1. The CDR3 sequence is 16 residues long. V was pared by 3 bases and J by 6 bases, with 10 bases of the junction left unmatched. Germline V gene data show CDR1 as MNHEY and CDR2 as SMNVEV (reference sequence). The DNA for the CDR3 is TGTGCCAGCAGTTTTGACAGGGGGCGGTCGTCTCATGGCTACACCTTC. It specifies CASSFDRGRSSHGYTF.

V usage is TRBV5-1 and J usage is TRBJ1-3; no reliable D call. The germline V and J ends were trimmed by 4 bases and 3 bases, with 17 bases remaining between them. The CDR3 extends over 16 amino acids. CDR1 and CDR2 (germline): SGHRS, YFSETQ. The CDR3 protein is CASSPGRTLGGNTIYF. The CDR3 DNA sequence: TGCGCCAGCAGCCCGGGTCGCACTTTAGGTGGAAACACCATATATTTT.

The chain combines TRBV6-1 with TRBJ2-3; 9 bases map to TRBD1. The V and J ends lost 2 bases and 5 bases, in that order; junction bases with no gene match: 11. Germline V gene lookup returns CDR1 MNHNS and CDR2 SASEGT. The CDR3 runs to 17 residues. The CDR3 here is CASSESYGTGSGDTQYF. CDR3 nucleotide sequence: TGTGCCAGCAGTGAAAGTTATGGGACAGGGTCAGGAGATACGCAGTATTTT.

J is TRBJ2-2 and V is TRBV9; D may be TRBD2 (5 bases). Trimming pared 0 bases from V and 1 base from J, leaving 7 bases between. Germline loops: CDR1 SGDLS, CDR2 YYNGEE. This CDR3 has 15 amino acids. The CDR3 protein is CASSVAGWNTGELFF. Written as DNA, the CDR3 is TGTGCCAGCAGCGTAGCGGGGTGGAACACCGGGGAGCTGTTTTTT.

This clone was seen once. DNA for the CDR3: TGTGCCAGCAGTTCAACCGGGACAGGGTATGGGCCTAACAATGAGCAGTTCTTC. It is translated as CASSSTGTGYGPNNEQFF. V is TRBV28 and J is TRBJ2-1; 9 bases align to TRBD1. The CDR3 runs to 18 residues. CDR1 is MDHEN, CDR2 SYDVKM, per germline. The junction had 15 bases not matched to a gene; V was cut back by 4 bases and J by 5 bases.

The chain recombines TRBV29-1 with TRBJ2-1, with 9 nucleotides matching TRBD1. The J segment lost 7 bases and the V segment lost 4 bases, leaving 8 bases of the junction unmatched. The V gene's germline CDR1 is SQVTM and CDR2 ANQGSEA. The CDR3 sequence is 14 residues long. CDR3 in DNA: TGCAGCGTTGCCTCCGGGACAGGGAGGAATGAGCAGTTCTTC. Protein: CSVASGTGRNEQFF.

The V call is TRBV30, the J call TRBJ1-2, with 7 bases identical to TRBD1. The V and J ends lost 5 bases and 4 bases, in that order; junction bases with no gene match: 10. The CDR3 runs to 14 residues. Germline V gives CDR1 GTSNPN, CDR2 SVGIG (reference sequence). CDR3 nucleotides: TGTGCCTGGGGGGATATGACAGGGAGCTATGGCTACACCTTC. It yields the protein CAWGDMTGSYGYTF.

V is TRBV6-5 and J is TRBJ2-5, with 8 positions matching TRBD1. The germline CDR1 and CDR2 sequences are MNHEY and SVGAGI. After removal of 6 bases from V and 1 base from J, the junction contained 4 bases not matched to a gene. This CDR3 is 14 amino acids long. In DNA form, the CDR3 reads TGTGCCAGCAGGCCTGGACAGGGCCAAGAGACCCAGTACTTC. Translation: CASRPGQGQETQYF.

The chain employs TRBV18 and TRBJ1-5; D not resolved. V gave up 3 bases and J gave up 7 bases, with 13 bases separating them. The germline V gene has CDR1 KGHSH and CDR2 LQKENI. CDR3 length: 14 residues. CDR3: CASSPPSSGQPQHF. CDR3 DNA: TGTGCCAGCTCACCTCCGAGCAGCGGGCAGCCCCAGCATTTT.

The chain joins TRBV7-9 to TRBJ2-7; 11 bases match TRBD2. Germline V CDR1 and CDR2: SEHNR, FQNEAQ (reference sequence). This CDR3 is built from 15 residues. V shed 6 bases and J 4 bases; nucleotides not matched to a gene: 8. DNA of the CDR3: TGTGCCAGCAGGTCCAGTATAGCGGGAGGGTACGAGCAGTACTTC. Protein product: CASRSSIAGGYEQYF. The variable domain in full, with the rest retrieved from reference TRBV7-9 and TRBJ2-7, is DTGVSQNPRHKITKRGQNVTFRCDPISEHNRLYWYRQTLGQGPEFLTYFQNEAQLEKSRLLSDRFSAERPKGSFSTLEIQRTEQGDSAMYLCASRSSIAGGYEQYFGPGTRLTVT.

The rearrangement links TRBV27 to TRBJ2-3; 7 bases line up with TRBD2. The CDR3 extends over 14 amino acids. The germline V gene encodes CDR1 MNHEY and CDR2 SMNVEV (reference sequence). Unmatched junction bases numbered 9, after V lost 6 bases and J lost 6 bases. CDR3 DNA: TGTGCCAGCAGGAACGGGGGGTCATGGGATACGCAGTATTTT. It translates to CASRNGGSWDTQYF.

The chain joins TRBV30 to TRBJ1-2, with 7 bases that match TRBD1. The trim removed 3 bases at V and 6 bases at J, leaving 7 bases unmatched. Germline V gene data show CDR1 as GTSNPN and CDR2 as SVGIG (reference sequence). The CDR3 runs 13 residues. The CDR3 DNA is TGTGCCTGGAGCACCCTCGACAGGGATGGCTACACCTTC. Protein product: CAWSTLDRDGYTF.

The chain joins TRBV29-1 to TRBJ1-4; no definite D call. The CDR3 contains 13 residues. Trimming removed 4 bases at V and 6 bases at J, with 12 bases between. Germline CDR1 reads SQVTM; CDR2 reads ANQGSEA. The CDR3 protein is CSVVEGGDEKLFF. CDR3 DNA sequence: TGCAGCGTTGTTGAGGGTGGGGATGAAAAACTGTTTTTT.

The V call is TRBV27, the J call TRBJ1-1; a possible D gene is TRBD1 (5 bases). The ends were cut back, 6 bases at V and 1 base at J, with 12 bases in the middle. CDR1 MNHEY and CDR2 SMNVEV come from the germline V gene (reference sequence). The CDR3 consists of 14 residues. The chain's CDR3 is CASRPGLANTEAFF. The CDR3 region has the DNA TGTGCCAGCAGGCCGGGACTGGCGAACACTGAAGCTTTCTTT.

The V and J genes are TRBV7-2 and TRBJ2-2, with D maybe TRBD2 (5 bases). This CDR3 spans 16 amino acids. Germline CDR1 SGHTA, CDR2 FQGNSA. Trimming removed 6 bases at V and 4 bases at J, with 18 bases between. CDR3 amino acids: CASRPKASRGTGELFF. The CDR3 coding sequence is TGTGCCAGCAGACCTAAGGCCTCACGGGGCACCGGGGAGCTGTTTTTT.

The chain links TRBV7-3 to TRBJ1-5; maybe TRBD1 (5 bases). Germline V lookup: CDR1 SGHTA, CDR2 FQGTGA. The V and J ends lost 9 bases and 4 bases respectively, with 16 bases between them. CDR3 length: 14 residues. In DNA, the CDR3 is TGTGCCAGTACCTGGAGGGGAGAGAATCAGCCCCAGCATTTT. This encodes CASTWRGENQPQHF.

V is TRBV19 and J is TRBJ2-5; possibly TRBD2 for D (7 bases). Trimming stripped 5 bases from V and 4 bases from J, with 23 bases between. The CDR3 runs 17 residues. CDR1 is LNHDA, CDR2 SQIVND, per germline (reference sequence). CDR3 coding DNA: TGTGCCAGTAGTTTCGGGCGGGGGCGCGATAAGGGAGAGACCCAGTACTTC. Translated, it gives CASSFGRGRDKGETQYF.

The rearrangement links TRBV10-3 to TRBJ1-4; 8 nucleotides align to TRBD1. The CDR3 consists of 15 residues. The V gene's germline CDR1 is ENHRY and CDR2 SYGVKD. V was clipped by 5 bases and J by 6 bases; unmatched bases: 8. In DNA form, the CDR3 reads TGTGCCATCAGTAGTGGGACAGGAGGAGATGAAAAACTGTTTTTT. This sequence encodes CAISSGTGGDEKLFF.